The 21 T cell receptor beta chains reported below all come from one sample, sequenced in a study of blood T cells in healthy people across ages. Together with a sample-barcoded 5' primer, a J-beta primer mix was included in a second PCR lasting 7 to 11 cycles. Each CDR3 protein is one row after TCRdb ran MiXCR on the 5' RACE reads. This table holds some 1.5 million distinct CDR3 sequences, 28% found once. The material sequenced was blood. The receptors were sampled from a young woman in good health.

In its sample, this clonotype was seen a few times. The chain uses TRBV6-2 or TRBV6-3 and TRBJ2-4, with 9 nucleotides matching TRBD2. The V segment lost 0 bases and the J segment 13 bases; nucleotides outside the gene matches: 10. There are 15 residues in the CDR3. Germline V CDR1 and CDR2: MNHEY, SVGEGT. The chain's CDR3 is CASSYSASGAQEQYF. The DNA for the CDR3 is TGTGCCAGCAGTTACTCGGCTAGCGGGGCGCAGGAGCAGTACTTC.

There are a few counts of this clonotype. This sequence joins TRBV27 and TRBJ2-1; 10 bases fit TRBD1. The germline CDR1 and CDR2 sequences are MNHEY and SMNVEV (reference sequence). The CDR3 extends over 15 amino acids. After removal of 2 bases from V and 10 bases from J, the junction contained 8 bases not matched to a gene. The CDR3 region has the DNA TGTGCCAGCAGTTTAATCGGGACAGGGGATTTGGAGCAGTTCTTC. It codes for CASSLIGTGDLEQFF.

This clonotype occurred many times. This chain connects TRBV7-3 to TRBJ2-7; TRBD1 might be the D (6 bases). Trimming shortened V by 2 bases and J by 0 bases, and 11 bases separated the two germline ends. The CDR3 is 15 amino acids. Germline V gives CDR1 SGHTA, CDR2 FQGTGA. CDR3 DNA: TGTGCCAGCAGCTTATCAGGGGTAACCTCCTACGAGCAGTACTTC. As protein: CASSLSGVTSYEQYF.

A remark on this clonotype: Compared with germline, one end of the junction differs, possibly owing to a read error. The chain combines TRBV6-5 with TRBJ2-7, with 9 bases identical to TRBD1. This CDR3 spans 14 amino acids. Germline V gene lookup returns CDR1 MNHEY and CDR2 SVGAGI. The CDR3 protein is CARSYDRGSYEQYF. The CDR3 DNA reads TGTGCCAGGAGTTACGACAGGGGGAGCTACGAGCAGTACTTC.

V and J are TRBV7-9 and TRBJ2-2; possibly TRBD2 for D (6 bases). The CDR3 loop spans 15 amino acids. V lost 7 bases to trimming and J lost 6 bases, with 18 bases between them. CDR1 is SEHNR, CDR2 FQNEAQ, per germline (reference sequence). CDR3 in DNA: TGTGCCAGCACCTCCTGGCAGGGCGGGGCCGGGGAGCTGTTTTTT. Translation gives CASTSWQGGAGELFF.

CDR3 in DNA: TGTGCCAGCAGCCAACCCCGAGGGCGCGGGAGGGCCTGTGATGAGCAGTTCTTC. Translation gives CASSQPRGRGRACDEQFF. The rearrangement joins TRBV3-1 to TRBJ2-1; 9 bases are a match to TRBD2. The CDR3 loop spans 18 amino acids. V dropped 2 bases and J dropped 8; count of bases not matched to a gene: 16. CDR1 is LGHDT and CDR2 is YNNKEL in the germline V gene (reference sequence).

The V call is TRBV7-3, the J call TRBJ1-1, with D uncertain. The V gene's germline CDR1 is SGHTA and CDR2 FQGTGA. Trimming removed 5 bases at V and 0 bases at J, with 7 bases between. The CDR3 loop spans 13 amino acids. CDR3 protein: CASSRFLNTEAFF. CDR3 coding DNA: TGTGCCAGCAGCCGCTTCCTGAACACTGAAGCTTTCTTT.

A few counts support this clonotype. The genes are TRBV28 and TRBJ2-7; 8 nucleotides line up with TRBD1. The CDR3 sequence is 14 residues long. Germline CDR1 is MDHEN and CDR2 is SYDVKM. The trim removed 5 bases at V and 2 bases at J, leaving 5 bases unmatched. CDR3 sequence reads: CASSGDRRTYEQYF. DNA for the CDR3: TGTGCCAGCAGTGGGGACAGGCGCACCTACGAGCAGTACTTC. Variable domain in full (rest from reference TRBV28 and TRBJ2-7): DVKVTQSSRYLVKRTGEKVFLECVQDMDHENMFWYRQDPGLGLRLIYFSYDVKMKEKGDIPEGYSVSREKKERFSLILESASTNQTSMYLCASSGDRRTYEQYFGPGTRLTVT.

A few counts support this clonotype. The rearrangement uses TRBV18 and TRBJ1-2; possible D gene TRBD1, 6 bases. Germline V gives CDR1 KGHSH, CDR2 LQKENI. V was shortened by 1 base and J by 6 bases, with 9 bases between the two germline ends. The CDR3 extends over 13 amino acids. CDR3 coding DNA: TGTGCCAGCTCACCACAGGCAGGGGATGGCTACACCTTC. Protein sequence: CASSPQAGDGYTF.

The gene calls are TRBV5-1 and TRBJ2-1; 10 bases agree with TRBD2. The V gene's germline CDR1 is SGHRS and CDR2 YFSETQ. Germline trimming cut 10 bases from V and 5 bases from J; bases unmatched to any gene: 12. The CDR3 is 15 amino acids. The CDR3 sequence is CAGTGGTSANNEQFF. The CDR3 DNA reads TGCGCCGGCACGGGGGGGACTAGCGCCAACAATGAGCAGTTCTTC.

This clonotype was recorded once. The rearrangement joins TRBV2 to TRBJ2-3; D not resolved. The CDR3 runs to 12 residues. Germline values: CDR1 SNHLY, CDR2 FYNNEI. V lost 1 base and J 7 bases, leaving 6 bases between the germline ends. This chain's CDR3 is CASSEGSNTQYF. The CDR3 DNA is TGTGCCAGCAGTGAAGGGAGCAATACGCAGTATTTT.

The CDR3 spells CASSLASKIYEQYF. CDR3 bases: TGCGCCAGCAGCTTGGCCTCCAAAATCTACGAGCAGTACTTC. The rearrangement links TRBV5-1 to TRBJ2-7; no definite D call. The CDR3 runs to 14 residues. The germline gives CDR1 SGHRS, CDR2 YFSETQ. V was pared by 0 bases and J by 3 bases, with 10 bases between.

Comment on this clonotype: This may stem from a read error, because a much larger clone lies one nucleotide away. V is TRBV10-3 and J is TRBJ2-1; 9 nucleotides align to TRBD2. Looked up from germline, CDR1 is ENHRY and CDR2 is SYGVKD. Germline trimming cut 8 bases from V and 6 bases from J; bases unmatched to any gene: 2. The CDR3 has 12 amino acids. The chain's CDR3 is CAIGRGGNEQFF. CDR3 bases: TGTGCCATCGGGCGGGGGGGCAATGAGCAGTTCTTC.

This chain links TRBV7-8 with TRBJ2-1; 9 bases map to TRBD2. Trimming at V came to 5 bases and at J to 8 bases, leaving 13 bases not matched to a gene. CDR3 length: 16 amino acids. Germline lookup yields CDR1 SGHVS and CDR2 FQNEAQ. CDR3 DNA: TGTGCCAGCAGCGCCGGACTAGCGCCTTTACGCGATGAGCAGTTCTTC. As protein: CASSAGLAPLRDEQFF.

This clonotype was seen at least ten times. The chain employs TRBV6-6 and TRBJ1-2, with 8 bases fitting TRBD1. The junction had 3 bases not matched to a gene; V was cut back by 5 bases and J by 7 bases. CDR1 and CDR2 from the germline V gene are MNHNY and SVGAGI (reference sequence). The CDR3 runs to 12 residues. CDR3 loop: CASSQGASGYTF. For the CDR3, the DNA is TGTGCCAGCAGTCAGGGGGCCTCTGGCTACACCTTC.

This clonotype was recorded a few times. This sequence joins TRBV5-1 and TRBJ2-3, with a weak D call TRBD2 (7 bases). The CDR3 sequence is 15 residues long. The V end lost 2 bases, the J end lost 5 bases, and 15 bases lay between the germline ends. Germline assignment: CDR1 SGHRS and CDR2 YFSETQ. CDR3 residues: CASSFGGGQGDTQYF. The CDR3 DNA is TGCGCCAGCAGCTTTGGGGGGGGGCAAGGAGATACGCAGTATTTT.

Of note for this clonotype: This may be a read error, as it is one base from a much larger clone. The chain uses TRBV15 and TRBJ2-7; TRBD1 matches at 9 bases. J lost 2 bases, V lost 5 bases, and 4 bases had no gene match. CDR1 LNHNV and CDR2 YYDKDF come from the germline V gene (reference sequence). The CDR3 loop spans 14 amino acids. The CDR3 region is CATSGTGWTYEQYF. The CDR3 nucleotides are TGTGCCACCAGCGGGACAGGGTGGACCTACGAGCAGTACTTC.

This sequence joins TRBV12-3 or TRBV12-4 and TRBJ1-2, with D uncertain. The CDR3 sequence is 12 residues long. V lost 6 bases, J lost 5 bases, and 10 bases lay in between. CDR3 protein: CASSLPMYGYTF. The CDR3 bases are TGTGCCAGCAGCCTACCGATGTATGGCTACACCTTC.

This chain links TRBV20-1 with TRBJ2-4; 9 nucleotides match TRBD2. The V and J ends lost 3 bases and 6 bases, in that order; junction bases with no gene match: 12. This CDR3 comprises 16 residues. In germline, CDR1 is DFQATT, CDR2 SNEGSKA (reference sequence). The DNA for the CDR3 is TGCAGTGCTAGCTCACAGACTAGCGGATTATCAAACATTCAGTACTTC. Its translation is CSASSQTSGLSNIQYF.

This clonotype was picked up many times. This sequence joins TRBV20-1 and TRBJ2-7, with a tentative D call TRBD1 (5 bases). V lost 4 bases and J lost 3, with 10 bases in between. The CDR3 loop spans 12 amino acids. The germline V gene has CDR1 DFQATT and CDR2 SNEGSKA (reference sequence). CDR3 coding DNA: TGCAGTGCTACGGACAAAGGCTACGAGCAGTACTTC. It encodes CSATDKGYEQYF.

The chain combines TRBV25-1 with TRBJ2-5, with TRBD2 matching over 14 bases. Germline V lookup: CDR1 MGHDK, CDR2 SYGVNS. The CDR3 sequence is 19 residues long. Trimming cost V 4 bases and J 4 bases; bases outside gene matches: 14. The CDR3 loop is CASSGTPGTSGRGSETQYF. The CDR3 coding sequence is TGTGCCAGCAGTGGAACCCCCGGGACTAGCGGGAGAGGGTCAGAGACCCAGTACTTC.